This T cell receptor (beta chain) came from a study of siplizumab effects on memory and regulatory T cells. Findings and limits, study-wide: Proliferating CD4+ or CD8+ clones, roughly 75-97% of them, lacked an assignable naive or memory phenotype.

Germline V gene data show CDR1 as SGHNT and CDR2 as YYREEE (reference sequence). The V gene end was trimmed by 4 bases and the J gene end by 0 bases; junction bases not matched to a gene: 5. The length of the CDR3 is 15 residues. Notes on this clone: Its cognate antigen is unknown.

The protocol was immunoSEQ multiplex PCR, while the TCRdb copy is restricted to in-frame clones and leaves out a portion. The repertoire holds about 94,000 clones, 90% to 95% seen once, with around 0.33% in the top ten. The chain employs TRBV5-4 and TRBJ2-3, with TRBD2 matching 7 bases. This TCR came from a human donor in good health. Source material: non-Treg CD4+ T cells sorted from blood. DNA for the CDR3: TGTGCCAGCAGCCGGGGCGGGGGTAGCACAGATACGCAGTATTTT. This codes for CASSRGGGSTDTQYF.